This is a list of T cell receptor beta chains from one sample in a study of blood T cell repertoires in COVID-19. Using immunoSEQ multiplex PCR, the repertoire was profiled, and TCRdb retains in-frame clones only, with some absent. Among fewer than 250,000 clones listed, more than 70% were seen once. Sequencing was done on a sample of peripheral blood. These receptors all stem from a woman over 75 with COVID-19, enrolled during active disease. CDR3s include the opening cysteine and the closing phenylalanine or tryptophan. A D gene is named only where the DNA matches it firmly. For some rows the clone size is stated as once, few or many, or as a class when expanded; others skip it.

TRBV28	NA	TRBJ2-7	NA	TGTGCCAGCAGGGACGGTGGACTCTCCTACGAGCAGTACTTC	CASRDGGLSYEQYF
TRBV28	TRBD1	TRBJ1-5	NA	TGTGCCAGCAGTACCACCGGGACAGCGATCTCCATGAAATATAGCAATCAGCCCCAGCATTTT	CASSTTGTAISMKYSNQPQHF
TRBV5-4	TRBD1	TRBJ2-1	NA	TGTGCCAGCTCTGCCGCGGCGGGACAGGGGTACAATGAGCAGTTCTTC	CASSAAAGQGYNEQFF
TRBV2	NA	TRBJ1-6	once	TGTGCCAGCAATCGGGTGGGGCCTAATTCACCCCTCCACTTT	CASNRVGPNSPLHF
TRBV7-3	TRBD1	TRBJ1-1	NA	TGTGCCAGCAGCCCGTCCCGGGACAGGGGGAATGAAGCTTTCTTT	CASSPSRDRGNEAFF
TRBV11-2	NA	TRBJ1-1	NA	TGTGCCAGCAGCCCCGACACTGAAGCTTTCTTT	CASSPDTEAFF
TRBV27	TRBD1	TRBJ2-7	NA	TGTGCCAGCGGACTGGACAGGGCGTACGAGCAGTACTTC	CASGLDRAYEQYF
TRBV24-1	NA	TRBJ2-2	NA	TGTGCCACCAGTGATTTTTCAGGGGACGGGCTGTTTTTT	CATSDFSGDGLFF
TRBV6-1	NA	TRBJ1-4	NA	TGTGCCAGCAGTGAATGGGCGCAGGGTACCACTAATGAAAAACTGTTTTTT	CASSEWAQGTTNEKLFF
TRBV12-3/TRBV12-4	TRBD1	TRBJ1-1	NA	TGTGCCAGCAGTACAGGGGGTTCCACTGAAGCTTTCTTT	CASSTGGSTEAFF
TRBV3-1/TRBV3-2	NA	TRBJ1-1	NA	TGTGCCAGCAGCGGAACAAACAGGGACACTGAAGCTTTCTTT	CASSGTNRDTEAFF
TRBV28	NA	TRBJ1-5	NA	TGTGCCAGCAGTTTTGGGGGGAATCAGCCCCAGCATTTT	CASSFGGNQPQHF
TRBV6-1	NA	TRBJ1-1	NA	TGTGCCAGCAGTGAAGGTTACCGGAGAGGGGAAGCTTTCTTT	CASSEGYRRGEAFF
TRBV7-9	NA	TRBJ1-5	NA	TGTGCCAGCAGCTTGGAGGTGGGTGGCAATCAGCCCCAGCATTTT	CASSLEVGGNQPQHF
TRBV10-3	NA	TRBJ1-2	NA	TGTGCCATCAGTGAGCCCCTGAGTAACTATGGCTACACCTTC	CAISEPLSNYGYTF
TRBV24-1	TRBD1	TRBJ2-5	NA	TGTGCCACCAGTGAGACTGGGACAGGGCAAGAGACCCAGTACTTC	CATSETGTGQETQYF
TRBV9	NA	TRBJ1-4	NA	TGTGCCAGCAGCCCGAGACAGGCCCCAACTAATGAAAAACTGTTTTTT	CASSPRQAPTNEKLFF
TRBV6-5	NA	TRBJ1-1	NA	TGTGCCAGCAGTTTAAGACAGAACACTGAAGCTTTCTTT	CASSLRQNTEAFF